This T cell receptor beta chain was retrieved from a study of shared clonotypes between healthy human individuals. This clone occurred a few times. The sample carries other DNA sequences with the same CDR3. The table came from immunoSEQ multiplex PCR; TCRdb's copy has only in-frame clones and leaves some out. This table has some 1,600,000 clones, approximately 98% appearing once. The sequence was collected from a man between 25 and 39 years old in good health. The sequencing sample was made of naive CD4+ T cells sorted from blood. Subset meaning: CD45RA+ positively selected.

The CDR3 region is CASSSSYEQYF. Here the CDR3 DNA reads TGCGCCAGCAGCTCATCCTACGAGCAGTACTTC. The chain has TRBV5-1 and TRBJ2-7, with D uncertain. The V end was cut by 3 bases, the J end by 1 base, with 2 bases between. The CDR3 is 11 residues long. The V gene's germline CDR1 is SGHRS and CDR2 YFSETQ.